This TCR beta chain comes out of a study of cytomegalovirus exposure and HLA in healthy donors. Study-wide context: Most donors, 70% to 85% of approximately 400 genotyped, fell in the Caucasian-associated ancestry cluster.

Points from the study as a whole: Upon later analysis, TCR association rates were observed to vary by HLA locus, being highest for DRB1 and lowest for HLA-C.

The study ran its PCR with 60 Vbeta and 13 Jbeta primers. TCRdb keeps only in-frame clones here, not all; method: immunoSEQ multiplex PCR. This sample has roughly 190,000 clones, with around 80% found just once. In germline, CDR1 is SGHTA, CDR2 FQGNSA. Trimming took 2 bases from V and 5 from J, leaving 12 bases between them. This CDR3 region has 14 residues. Comments on this clone: What it binds is not known.

Input material: PBMCs. The chain joins TRBV7-2 to TRBJ1-1; D might be TRBD1 (6 bases). The origin of this receptor is a man aged 40-55 years in good health and CMV-seropositive. CDR3 region: CASSLSQGKTEAFF. The CDR3, as DNA: TGTGCCAGCAGCTTATCACAGGGAAAAACTGAAGCTTTCTTT.